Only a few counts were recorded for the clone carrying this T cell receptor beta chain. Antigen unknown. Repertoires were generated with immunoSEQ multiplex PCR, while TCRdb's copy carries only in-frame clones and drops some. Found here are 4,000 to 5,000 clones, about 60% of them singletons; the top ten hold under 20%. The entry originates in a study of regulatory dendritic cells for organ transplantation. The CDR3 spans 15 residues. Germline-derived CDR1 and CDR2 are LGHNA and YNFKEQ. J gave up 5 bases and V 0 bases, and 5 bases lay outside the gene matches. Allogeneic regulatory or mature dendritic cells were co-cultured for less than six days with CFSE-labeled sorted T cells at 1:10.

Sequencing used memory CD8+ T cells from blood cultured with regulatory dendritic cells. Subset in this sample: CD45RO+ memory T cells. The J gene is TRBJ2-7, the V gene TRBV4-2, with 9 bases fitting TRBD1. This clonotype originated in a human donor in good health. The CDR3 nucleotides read TGTGCCAGCAGCCAAGATGACAGGGGGAGCGACGAGCAGTACTTC. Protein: CASSQDDRGSDEQYF.